This TCR beta chain is from a study of T cell changes during pregnancy in multiple sclerosis. The germline V gene has CDR1 GTSNPN and CDR2 SVGIG (reference sequence). J gave up 6 bases and V 1 base, and 7 bases lay outside the gene matches. This CDR3 comprises 14 residues. This table comes from immunoSEQ multiplex PCR, and its TCRdb copy is limited to in-frame clones, with some not included. The sample yields approximately 89,000 clones, roughly 93% seen once. The TCR was taken from a female donor with multiple sclerosis, enrolled in a pregnancy study. The rearrangement joins TRBV30 to TRBJ2-7; TRBD1 agrees at 9 bases. Sequencing was performed on peripheral blood, taken in the third trimester of pregnancy. The CDR3 is CAWSDRGRVGEQYF. In DNA form, the CDR3 reads TGTGCCTGGAGTGACAGGGGGCGTGTGGGCGAGCAGTACTTC.